The 25 T cell receptor beta chains given below trace back to one sample, sequenced in a study of blood T cells in healthy people across ages. With a J-beta primer mix and a sample-barcoded 5' primer, a second PCR ran about 7 to 12 cycles. Via MiXCR, TCRdb re-called the 5' RACE reads, giving one row per CDR3 protein. The sample has some 900,000 distinct CDR3 sequences, around 48% seen once; the top ten hold under 15%. The specimen was blood. The receptor source for this set is a man aged 25 to 40 in good health.

This clonotype has ten or more counts. The chain recombines TRBV28 with TRBJ1-1; tentative D call: TRBD1 (5 bases). V lost 3 bases to trimming and J lost 4 bases, with 12 bases between them. The CDR3 totals 14 residues. The germline gives CDR1 MDHEN, CDR2 SYDVKM. CDR3 nucleotides: TGTGCCAGCAGTTTTCGAGGGGTGAGCACTGAAGCTTTCTTT. Translating gives CASSFRGVSTEAFF.

This clonotype appeared once. This sequence joins TRBV29-1 and TRBJ2-1; maybe TRBD2 (6 bases). V was clipped by 6 bases and J by 12 bases, with 18 bases between them. The CDR3 is 12 residues long. Germline values: CDR1 SQVTM, CDR2 ANQGSEA. This CDR3 reads CSVGRDLAGQFF. The CDR3 nucleotides are TGCAGCGTAGGCCGGGACTTGGCTGGGCAGTTCTTC.

This chain uses TRBV18 with TRBJ2-3, with 9 positions matching TRBD1. Unmatched junction bases numbered 6, after V lost 2 bases and J lost 3 bases. The CDR3 is made up of 16 amino acids. Germline V lookup: CDR1 KGHSH, CDR2 LQKENI. The CDR3 loop is CASSPAGTGRTDTQYF. Here the CDR3 DNA reads TGTGCCAGCTCACCAGCCGGGACAGGGCGGACAGATACGCAGTATTTT.

This clonotype was recorded at least ten times. The chain recombines TRBV20-1 with TRBJ2-7; 9 bases match TRBD2. Looked up from germline, CDR1 is DFQATT and CDR2 is SNEGSKA (reference sequence). This CDR3 has 14 residues. The junction had 5 bases not matched to a gene; V was cut back by 3 bases and J by 2 bases. CDR3 residues: CSASRLAGTYEQYF. The CDR3 DNA follows: TGCAGTGCTAGTCGGCTAGCGGGGACCTACGAGCAGTACTTC.

The sample holds many counts of this clonotype. The chain carries TRBV5-1 and TRBJ2-7; the D is unclear. Germline V gene lookup returns CDR1 SGHRS and CDR2 YFSETQ. V dropped 3 bases and J dropped 3 bases, with 7 bases sitting between them. The CDR3 runs 12 residues. The CDR3 sequence is CASSSDGYEQYF. CDR3 in DNA: TGCGCCAGCAGCTCGGACGGCTACGAGCAGTACTTC.

Note on this clonotype: A much bigger clone sits one base away, suggesting this may be a read error. V and J are TRBV11-3 and TRBJ2-4; 7 bases align to TRBD2. The CDR3 is 15 residues long. The germline gives CDR1 SGHNT, CDR2 YENEEA. CDR3 sequence: CASSLGGGSPNTQYF. The CDR3 nucleotides read TGTGCCAGCAGCTTAGGGGGGGGGTCCCCTAACACTCAGTACTTC. The full variable domain, rest sourced from reference TRBV11-3 and TRBJ2-4, is EAGVVQSPRYKIIEKKQPVAFWCNPISGHNTLYWYLQNLGQGPELLIRYENEEAVDDSQLPKDRFSAERLKGVDSTLKIQPAELGDSAVYLCASSLGGGSPNTQYFGAGTRLSVL.

The CDR3 protein is CASSPQGRSYNEQFF. The CDR3 nucleotides are TGTGCCAGCAGCCCACAGGGCCGCTCCTACAATGAGCAGTTCTTC. The chain links TRBV14 to TRBJ2-1; the D gene is possibly TRBD1 (6 bases). CDR1 is SGHDN, CDR2 FVKESK, per germline. With 4 bases removed from V and 0 bases from J, the gap between germline ends came to 10 bases. The CDR3 extends over 15 amino acids. The full variable domain, its missing parts supplied by reference TRBV14 and TRBJ2-1, is EAGVTQFPSHSVIEKGQTVTLRCDPISGHDNLYWYRRVMGKEIKFLLHFVKESKQDESGMPNNRFLAERTGGTYSTLKVQPAELEDSGVYFCASSPQGRSYNEQFFGPGTRLTVL.

V gene TRBV27 combines with J gene TRBJ2-1, with D perhaps TRBD1 or TRBD2 (5 bases each). The CDR3 covers 14 residues. Germline V gene data show CDR1 as MNHEY and CDR2 as SMNVEV (reference sequence). V was shortened by 6 bases and J by 6 bases, with 15 bases between the two germline ends. The CDR3 bases are TGTGCCAGCAGGGGGGAATCCCCAGCCAATGAGCAGTTCTTC. It is translated as CASRGESPANEQFF.

Here the CDR3 DNA reads TGTGCCAGCAGACGGACTAGTCTGGATGAGCAGTTCTTC. Translated, it gives CASRRTSLDEQFF. The V and J genes are TRBV2 and TRBJ2-1; 7 nucleotides align to TRBD2. The CDR3 has 13 residues. V shed 6 bases, J shed 8 bases, and the junction held 7 bases outside the gene matches. CDR1 SNHLY and CDR2 FYNNEI come from the germline V gene. Full variable domain (missing parts from reference TRBV2 and TRBJ2-1): EPEVTQTPSHQVTQMGQEVILRCVPISNHLYFYWYRQILGQKVEFLVSFYNNEISEKSEIFDDQFSVERPDGSNFTLKIRSTKLEDSAMYFCASRRTSLDEQFFGPGTRLTVL.

The chain has TRBV30 and TRBJ1-2; D unresolved. Germline CDR1 GTSNPN, CDR2 SVGIG (reference sequence). Deletions cut 0 bases from V and 4 bases from J, with 12 bases between. The CDR3 loop spans 14 amino acids. The CDR3 DNA follows: TGTGCCTGGAGTGTACGGCGAACTGCCTATGGCTACACCTTC. Its translation is CAWSVRRTAYGYTF.

V gene TRBV27 combines with J gene TRBJ1-2; TRBD1 matches at 12 bases. CDR3 size: 14 residues. Germline V lookup: CDR1 MNHEY, CDR2 SMNVEV (reference sequence). With 4 bases clipped from V and 7 bases from J, the junction kept 4 bases outside the gene matches. The CDR3, as DNA: TGTGCCAGCAGTTCCGGGGACAGGGGGCTTGGCTACACCTTC. Its protein product is CASSSGDRGLGYTF.

The V call is TRBV6-5, the J call TRBJ2-2; perhaps D is TRBD1 or TRBD2 (5 bases each). Between the trimmed V and J ends, which lost 2 bases and 2 bases, there was a span of 21 bases. The CDR3 has 19 amino acids. CDR1 and CDR2 (germline): MNHEY, SVGAGI. This chain's CDR3 is CASSYDYLRDRSNTGELFF. In nucleotides, the CDR3 is TGTGCCAGCAGTTACGACTACCTCCGGGACCGAAGCAACACCGGGGAGCTGTTTTTT.

Of note for this clonotype: This may be a read error, as it is one base from a much larger clone. CDR3 nucleotides: TGTACCATCAGTACCAGACTTGGGGGGAACACTGAAGCTTTCTTT. Its translation is CTISTRLGGNTEAFF. V gene TRBV10-3 combines with J gene TRBJ1-1; tentatively, D is TRBD1 (5 bases). CDR1 ENHRY and CDR2 SYGVKD come from the germline V gene. The CDR3 has 15 residues.

This sequence joins TRBV27 and TRBJ1-5, with unresolved D. Germline V CDR1 and CDR2: MNHEY, SMNVEV (reference sequence). Between the trimmed V and J ends, which lost 5 bases and 4 bases, there was a span of 6 bases. The CDR3 totals 12 residues. The CDR3 nucleotides are TGTGCCAGCAGTCGGTGGAATCAGCCCCAGCATTTT. Its translation is CASSRWNQPQHF.

The chain uses TRBV10-3 and TRBJ1-5, with TRBD1 matching 7 bases. Trimming cost V 6 bases and J 5 bases; bases outside gene matches: 4. Germline-derived CDR1 and CDR2 are ENHRY and SYGVKD. CDR3 length: 13 amino acids. CDR3 residues: CAISRDSDQPQHF. In DNA form, the CDR3 reads TGTGCCATCAGCCGGGACAGCGATCAGCCCCAGCATTTT.

The chain is built from TRBV6-2 or TRBV6-3 and TRBJ2-7; 7 bases fit TRBD1. CDR1 is MNHEY, CDR2 SVGEGT, per germline. V was clipped by 6 bases and J by 0 bases; unmatched bases: 8. This CDR3 region has 15 residues. CDR3 sequence (DNA): TGTGCCAGCAGCCCTTATACAGGGGACTCCTACGAGCAGTACTTC. It specifies CASSPYTGDSYEQYF.

The gene calls are TRBV3-1 and TRBJ1-1; D possibly corresponds to TRBD1 (6 bases). In germline, CDR1 is LGHDT, CDR2 YNNKEL (reference sequence). The CDR3 covers 15 residues. V lost 4 bases and J 1 base, leaving 13 bases between the germline ends. CDR3 region: CASSRGDRPNTEAFF. CDR3 coding DNA: TGTGCCAGCAGCCGAGGAGACAGGCCGAACACTGAAGCTTTCTTT. Filled out from reference TRBV3-1 and TRBJ1-1, the complete variable domain reads DTAVSQTPKYLVTQMGNDKSIKCEQNLGHDTMYWYKQDSKKFLKIMFSYNNKELIINETVPNRFSPKSPDKAHLNLHINSLELGDSAVYFCASSRGDRPNTEAFFGQGTRLTVV.

This chain links TRBV4-3 with TRBJ2-6; D remains unclear. Germline CDR1 and CDR2: LGHNA and YSLEER. V lost 1 base and J lost 1, with 8 bases in between. This CDR3 region has 16 residues. CDR3 sequence: CASSQGPKSGANVLTF. The CDR3 coding sequence is TGCGCCAGCAGCCAAGGACCAAAATCTGGGGCCAACGTCCTGACTTTC.

The chain carries TRBV6-1 and TRBJ1-2; 7 nucleotides match TRBD1. The CDR3 covers 14 residues. The J segment lost 6 bases and the V segment lost 5 bases, leaving 9 bases of the junction unmatched. CDR1 MNHNS and CDR2 SASEGT come from the germline V gene. CDR3 protein: CASSHTTGHDGYTF. As DNA, the CDR3 is TGTGCCAGCAGTCATACGACAGGGCATGATGGCTACACCTTC.

Concerning this clonotype itself: Germline is not matched at one junction end, which may reflect a read error. The rearrangement uses TRBV27 and TRBJ2-1, with 11 bases lining up with TRBD2. The length of the CDR3 is 16 residues. Germline CDR1 MNHEY, CDR2 SMNVEV (reference sequence). For the CDR3, the DNA is TGTGCCAGCAGTTTATTTCTAGCGGGGGGCTCCTACGAGCAGGTCTTC. Translated, it gives CASSLFLAGGSYEQVF.

This rearrangement joins TRBV20-1 to TRBJ2-5; 7 nucleotides align to TRBD2. CDR1 DFQATT and CDR2 SNEGSKA come from the germline V gene (reference sequence). This CDR3 has 16 residues. Trimming cost V 6 bases and J 10 bases; bases outside gene matches: 23. The chain's CDR3 is CSAPKGRVTRGGDQYF. The CDR3 nucleotides are TGCAGTGCCCCAAAGGGGAGGGTAACTAGAGGAGGGGACCAGTACTTC.

On this clonotype: One end of the junction fails to match germline, which may point to a read error. The V and J genes are TRBV12-3 or TRBV12-4 and TRBJ1-2; D is possibly TRBD1 (5 bases). The CDR3 consists of 13 residues. DNA of the CDR3: TGTGCCAGCAGCTTAGGGGCAGGATATGGCTACACCTTC. It codes for CASSLGAGYGYTF.

The sample holds a few counts of this clonotype. The rearrangement links TRBV2 to TRBJ2-5; no clear D gene. CDR3 length equals 13 residues. Germline-derived CDR1 and CDR2 are SNHLY and FYNNEI. Trimming cost V 5 bases and J 3 bases, with 10 bases left between them. The CDR3 is CASSPDGEETQYF. CDR3 DNA: TGTGCCAGCAGTCCGGACGGAGAAGAGACCCAGTACTTC.

This chain links TRBV30 with TRBJ2-5; D is undetermined. The DNA end is more similar to TRBJ2-7, so the J call may be wrong. The CDR3 is 13 amino acids. CDR1 is GTSNPN, CDR2 SVGIG, per germline (reference sequence). The chain's CDR3 is CAWTFGDNYEQYF. DNA for the CDR3: TGTGCCTGGACCTTCGGTGATAACTACGAGCAGTACTTC.

This clonotype has just a few counts. The rearrangement joins TRBV12-3 or TRBV12-4 to TRBJ2-1; 8 positions match TRBD2. V lost 6 bases, J lost 0 bases, and 4 bases stayed unmatched. This CDR3 has 15 residues. CDR3 amino acids: CASRTGTSSYNEQFF. CDR3 in DNA: TGTGCCAGCAGAACCGGGACTAGCTCCTACAATGAGCAGTTCTTC.